Below, 32 T cell receptor beta chains from the same sample are listed, as sequenced in a study of blood T cells in healthy people across ages. Next came a second PCR, run for about 6 to 12 cycles, which used a sample-barcoded 5' primer along with a J-beta primer mix. In TCRdb, the 5' RACE reads were re-called with MiXCR into one record per CDR3 protein. The data show 1.5 million to 2 million distinct CDR3 sequences, with roughly 32% seen just once and 11% held by the top ten. The material sequenced was blood. The receptor set was obtained from a woman in her 30s in good health.

The chain recombines TRBV6-2 or TRBV6-3 with TRBJ2-7; D may be TRBD2 (5 bases). In germline, CDR1 is MNHEY, CDR2 SVGEGT. This CDR3 is built from 16 residues. Trimming took off 2 bases at V and 0 bases at J, with 14 bases between the two ends. The CDR3 loop reads CASSYGESLGSYEQYF. DNA for the CDR3: TGTGCCAGCAGTTACGGGGAGTCCTTGGGCTCCTACGAGCAGTACTTC.

DNA of the CDR3: TGTGCCACCAGCAGAGATGAACTAGCGGGAGACCACTCTAGCACAGATACGCAGTATTTT. Translating gives CATSRDELAGDHSSTDTQYF. J is TRBJ2-3 and V is TRBV15, with 11 bases matching TRBD2. The CDR3 spans 20 residues. The germline V gene encodes CDR1 LNHNV and CDR2 YYDKDF (reference sequence). V shed 0 bases and J 0 bases; nucleotides not matched to a gene: 11. Combining the CDR3 with reference TRBV15 and TRBJ2-3 gives the whole variable domain DAMVIQNPRYQVTQFGKPVTLSCSQTLNHNVMYWYQQKSSQAPKLLFHYYDKDFNNEADTPDNFQSRRPNTSFCFLDIRSPGLGDTAMYLCATSRDELAGDHSSTDTQYFGPGTRLTVL.

The chain carries TRBV20-1 and TRBJ1-5, with a possible D match to TRBD1 (6 bases). Trimming took 1 base from V and 4 from J, leaving 14 bases between them. This CDR3 contains 15 residues. CDR1 and CDR2 (germline): DFQATT, SNEGSKA (reference sequence). CDR3 in DNA: TGCAGTGCTAGAGTTGCGGGGGCGGGTAATCAGCCCCAGCATTTT. Its protein product is CSARVAGAGNQPQHF.

As regards this clonotype: One base away lies a much larger clone, so this may be a sequencing read error. The rearrangement links TRBV7-2 to TRBJ2-5; 9 positions match TRBD2. Germline V gene data show CDR1 as SGHTA and CDR2 as FQGNSA. The CDR3 length is 16 residues. CDR3 nucleotide sequence: TGTGCCAGCAGCTTAGGATTAGCGGGAGCCTTCGGGACCCGGTACTTC. This encodes CASSLGLAGAFGTRYF.

CDR3 DNA: TGTGCCAGCAGCTTAGCATCGCGGTTCCCTGAAGCTTTCTTT. It is translated as CASSLASRFPEAFF. The chain carries TRBV13 and TRBJ1-1, with no clear D. Germline lookup yields CDR1 PRHDT and CDR2 FYEKMQ (reference sequence). V was shortened by 1 base and J by 6 bases, with 12 bases between the two germline ends. The CDR3 spans 14 residues.

This clonotype was counted a few times. This rearrangement joins TRBV6-1 to TRBJ1-2, with 7 bases identical to TRBD1. The junction had 12 bases not matched to a gene; V was cut back by 3 bases and J by 5 bases. The CDR3 extends over 16 amino acids. The germline V gene encodes CDR1 MNHNS and CDR2 SASEGT. The CDR3 DNA sequence: TGTGCCAGCAGTGATTTAGAGGGGGCCCGGTGGTATGGCTACACCTTC. Protein sequence: CASSDLEGARWYGYTF.

This chain uses TRBV3-1 with TRBJ2-5, with 9 bases identical to TRBD1. Germline trimming cut 1 base from V and 4 bases from J; bases unmatched to any gene: 10. This CDR3 contains 17 residues. Germline assignment: CDR1 LGHDT and CDR2 YNNKEL (reference sequence). CDR3 nucleotide sequence: TGTGCCAGCAGCCAAGGAAAGTCGGACAGGGGTCGAGAGACCCAGTACTTC. This codes for CASSQGKSDRGRETQYF.

The CDR3 DNA sequence: TGTGCCAGCAGCTTAGGCTTTTCTGATGGCTACACCTTC. Protein: CASSLGFSDGYTF. The V call is TRBV11-2, the J call TRBJ1-2, with D hard to call. Per germline, CDR1 SGHAT and CDR2 FQNNGV. V lost 1 base, J lost 6 bases, and 9 bases lay in between. The CDR3 has 13 residues.

Here the CDR3 reads CSASGSYYNEQFF. CDR3 nucleotide sequence: TGCAGTGCTAGCGGGAGTTACTACAATGAGCAGTTCTTC. This chain connects TRBV20-1 to TRBJ2-1; D perhaps matches TRBD2 (6 bases). CDR1 and CDR2 from the germline V gene are DFQATT and SNEGSKA (reference sequence). This CDR3 spans 13 amino acids. V lost 3 bases, J lost 3 bases, and 9 bases lay in between.

This clonotype occurred a few times. The chain recombines TRBV20-1 with TRBJ2-5; 8 positions agree with TRBD1. Germline loops: CDR1 DFQATT, CDR2 SNEGSKA (reference sequence). V trimming: 3 bases; J trimming: 5 bases; junction bases outside the gene matches: 8. This CDR3 spans 14 amino acids. CDR3 protein: CSASYLNRGETQYF. The DNA of the CDR3 is TGCAGTGCTAGTTACCTTAACAGGGGGGAGACCCAGTACTTC.

The chain is built from TRBV7-6 and TRBJ1-4; the D gene is possibly TRBD1 (5 bases). Deletions cut 4 bases from V and 8 bases from J, with 17 bases between. The length of the CDR3 is 15 residues. Germline CDR1 SGHVS, CDR2 FNYEAQ. For the CDR3, the DNA is TGTGCCAGCAGCTCATCCGGGACTCTTAACGAAAAACTGTTTTTT. As protein: CASSSSGTLNEKLFF.

The genes are TRBV5-1 and TRBJ2-7; TRBD2 aligns across 13 bases. Germline CDR1 SGHRS, CDR2 YFSETQ. This CDR3 comprises 14 residues. After removal of 4 bases from V and 6 bases from J, the junction contained 4 bases not matched to a gene. The CDR3 loop reads CASSGLAGEAEQYF. The CDR3 DNA follows: TGCGCCAGCAGCGGACTAGCGGGAGAGGCCGAGCAGTACTTC.

This clonotype was detected once. The rearrangement links TRBV12-3 or TRBV12-4 to TRBJ1-1; D unresolved. This CDR3 comprises 14 residues. Trimming shortened V by 2 bases and J by 5 bases, and 12 bases separated the two germline ends. CDR3 in amino acids: CASSLMRDLTEAFF. The CDR3 DNA sequence: TGTGCCAGCAGTTTAATGAGGGATTTGACTGAAGCTTTCTTT.

The chain is built from TRBV4-1 and TRBJ1-1, with a tentative D call TRBD1 (5 bases). V lost 2 bases, J lost 9 bases, and 13 bases lay in between. CDR1 MGHRA and CDR2 YSYEKL come from the germline V gene. CDR3 size: 13 residues. CDR3 in DNA: TGCGCCAGCAGCCAACCTCCGGGACGACAAGCTTTCTTT. Translating gives CASSQPPGRQAFF.

The rearrangement uses TRBV7-9 and TRBJ1-5, with TRBD1 as a possible D gene (6 bases). V dropped 4 bases and J dropped 7 bases, with 23 bases sitting between them. The CDR3 is 17 residues long. The germline CDR1 and CDR2 sequences are SEHNR and FQNEAQ (reference sequence). The CDR3 DNA reads TGTGCCAGCAGCTCTGGAGCGGGGGGGCGCAGGTTACAGCCCCAGCATTTT. This encodes CASSSGAGGRRLQPQHF.

The chain joins TRBV20-1 to TRBJ2-5; TRBD1 aligns across 7 bases. The CDR3 extends over 13 amino acids. The germline V gene encodes CDR1 DFQATT and CDR2 SNEGSKA (reference sequence). After removal of 6 bases from V and 5 bases from J, the junction contained 9 bases not matched to a gene. CDR3 protein: CSATSGGQETQYF. DNA for the CDR3: TGCAGTGCCACCTCAGGGGGACAGGAGACCCAGTACTTC.

This clonotype was counted only a few times. The gene calls are TRBV10-3 and TRBJ1-2; tentative D call: TRBD1 (6 bases). Germline V lookup: CDR1 ENHRY, CDR2 SYGVKD. The CDR3 is made up of 15 amino acids. V lost 4 bases, J lost 0 bases, and 12 bases lay in between. The CDR3 nucleotides read TGTGCCATCAGTGCCCTCGGACAGCCTAACTATGGCTACACCTTC. Translating gives CAISALGQPNYGYTF.

This chain connects TRBV2 to TRBJ1-2; a weak D match, TRBD1 (5 bases). Germline CDR1 and CDR2: SNHLY and FYNNEI. The CDR3 spans 14 residues. The germline V and J ends were trimmed by 6 bases and 8 bases, with 19 bases remaining between them. CDR3 protein: CASRRDGELGGYTF. CDR3 nucleotides: TGTGCCAGCAGACGGGACGGTGAACTAGGAGGCTACACCTTC.

The rearrangement links TRBV3-1 to TRBJ1-2, with D unclear. CDR1 and CDR2 (germline): LGHDT, YNNKEL (reference sequence). Trimming cost V 8 bases and J 5 bases, with 12 bases left between them. This CDR3 is 12 amino acids long. The CDR3 region has the DNA TGTGCCAGCGGAGGAGCTCTTTATGGCTACACCTTC. It yields the protein CASGGALYGYTF.

The sample holds a few counts of this clonotype. The rearrangement joins TRBV10-3 to TRBJ1-2; tentatively, D is TRBD1 (6 bases). This CDR3 is 15 amino acids long. Trimming cost V 6 bases and J 0 bases, with 14 bases left between them. Per the germline V gene, CDR1 is ENHRY and CDR2 is SYGVKD. CDR3 bases: TGTGCCATCAGCTCACAGGGTACCTCTAACTATGGCTACACCTTC. Protein sequence: CAISSQGTSNYGYTF.

In its sample, this clonotype was seen a few times. This rearrangement joins TRBV10-3 to TRBJ2-1, with D perhaps matching TRBD1 or TRBD2 (5 bases each). CDR3 length: 15 amino acids. V lost 8 bases and J lost 2, with 16 bases in between. The germline V gene has CDR1 ENHRY and CDR2 SYGVKD. CDR3 nucleotide sequence: TGTGCCATCCCCTTCGAAGGGGACCCCTACAATGAGCAGTTCTTC. Protein product: CAIPFEGDPYNEQFF.

CDR3 sequence: CASSSGGAVNTDTQYF. As DNA, the CDR3 is TGTGCCAGCAGCTCGGGGGGGGCGGTAAACACAGATACGCAGTATTTT. The rearrangement joins TRBV7-9 to TRBJ2-3, with 8 bases fitting TRBD2. J gave up 2 bases and V 4 bases, and 8 bases lay outside the gene matches. The CDR3 has 16 residues. CDR1 and CDR2 (germline): SEHNR, FQNEAQ (reference sequence).

The chain joins TRBV6-1 to TRBJ2-1; D unclear. The CDR3 spans 15 residues. Germline V gives CDR1 MNHNS, CDR2 SASEGT. V lost 0 bases, J lost 2 bases, and 8 bases lay in between. In DNA form, the CDR3 reads TGTGCCAGCAGTGAAGCGGGTCACCCCTACAATGAGCAGTTCTTC. Residues: CASSEAGHPYNEQFF.

There are many counts of this clonotype. The chain employs TRBV29-1 and TRBJ2-3; D perhaps matches TRBD1 (6 bases). V shed 8 bases and J shed 3 bases, with 12 bases lying between them. CDR1 and CDR2 (germline): SQVTM, ANQGSEA. The CDR3 extends over 12 amino acids. CDR3 region: CSMRTATDTQYF. The CDR3 nucleotides read TGCAGCATGCGGACAGCGACAGATACGCAGTATTTT.

The CDR3 DNA follows: TGTGCCAGCAGCTTAGCAGCTTACCGGACAGGGGGCCACGAGCAGTACTTC. It specifies CASSLAAYRTGGHEQYF. This chain links TRBV7-6 with TRBJ2-7; TRBD1 matches 11 bases. The CDR3 covers 17 residues. The V segment lost 0 bases and the J segment 5 bases; nucleotides outside the gene matches: 9. Germline V gives CDR1 SGHVS, CDR2 FNYEAQ.

V and J are TRBV5-6 and TRBJ1-1; D is perhaps TRBD1 (6 bases). CDR3 length: 15 amino acids. Trimming cost V 4 bases and J 1 base, with 14 bases left between them. Germline V gene lookup returns CDR1 SGHDT and CDR2 YYEEEE. CDR3 nucleotide sequence: TGTGCCAGCAGCGGGAAGGGACAACCGAACACTGAAGCTTTCTTT. It encodes CASSGKGQPNTEAFF.

The chain links TRBV6-5 to TRBJ2-1; D possibly corresponds to TRBD2 (6 bases). Germline CDR1 and CDR2: MNHEY and SVGAGI. The CDR3 has 15 amino acids. The V end lost 6 bases, the J end lost 4 bases, and 16 bases lay between the germline ends. The DNA for the CDR3 is TGTGCCAGCAGGCTGATCGGCGGGGAATACAATGAGCAGTTCTTC. Protein: CASRLIGGEYNEQFF.

Remarks on this clonotype: This may be a read error: a much more frequent sequence differs by one nucleotide. The rearrangement uses TRBV20-1 and TRBJ2-4, with 9 bases matching TRBD2. The DNA matches TRBJ2-7 better at its end, which makes the J call doubtful. CDR3 length equals 14 residues. Germline V gene data show CDR1 as DFQATT and CDR2 as SNEGSKA (reference sequence). CDR3 protein: CSAGPGGRAHEQYF. The CDR3 bases are TGCAGTGCTGGCCCCGGCGGGAGGGCCCACGAGCAGTACTTC.

This chain links TRBV6-2 or TRBV6-3 with TRBJ2-5, with 13 bases lining up with TRBD2. Unmatched junction bases numbered 6, after V lost 6 bases and J lost 2 bases. Germline values: CDR1 MNHEY, CDR2 SVGEGT. The length of the CDR3 is 16 residues. CDR3 nucleotides: TGTGCCAGCAGAGGACTAGCGGGGGACCCTCAAGAGACCCAGTACTTC. Translated: CASRGLAGDPQETQYF.

This clonotype was seen a handful of times. The CDR3 protein is CASSEGHDPYEQYF. CDR3 nucleotide sequence: TGTGCCAGCAGCGAAGGACATGACCCCTACGAGCAGTACTTC. The chain joins TRBV7-9 to TRBJ2-7, with a possible D match to TRBD1 (5 bases). The length of the CDR3 is 14 residues. CDR1 is SEHNR and CDR2 is FQNEAQ in the germline V gene (reference sequence). The germline V and J ends were trimmed by 5 bases and 2 bases, with 13 bases remaining between them. Full variable domain (remainder filled in from reference TRBV7-9 and TRBJ2-7): DTGVSQNPRHKITKRGQNVTFRCDPISEHNRLYWYRQTLGQGPEFLTYFQNEAQLEKSRLLSDRFSAERPKGSFSTLEIQRTEQGDSAMYLCASSEGHDPYEQYFGPGTRLTVT.

The chain carries TRBV6-1 and TRBJ1-5, with D perhaps TRBD1 (5 bases). The CDR3 runs 14 residues. Germline CDR1 MNHNS, CDR2 SASEGT. The V and J ends lost 6 bases and 6 bases respectively, with 15 bases between them. CDR3 protein: CASRDRDPSQPQHF. The CDR3 nucleotides are TGTGCCAGCAGGGACCGGGACCCTTCTCAGCCCCAGCATTTT.

The CDR3 nucleotides are TGTGCCAGCAGCTGTGGGACAGGGTTCGGGGAGACCCAGTACTTC. Its translation: CASSCGTGFGETQYF. This sequence joins TRBV5-6 and TRBJ2-7, with TRBD1 matching over 9 bases. The J call is in doubt because the DNA end fits TRBJ2-5 better. The CDR3 is 15 residues long. Germline CDR1 SGHDT, CDR2 YYEEEE.